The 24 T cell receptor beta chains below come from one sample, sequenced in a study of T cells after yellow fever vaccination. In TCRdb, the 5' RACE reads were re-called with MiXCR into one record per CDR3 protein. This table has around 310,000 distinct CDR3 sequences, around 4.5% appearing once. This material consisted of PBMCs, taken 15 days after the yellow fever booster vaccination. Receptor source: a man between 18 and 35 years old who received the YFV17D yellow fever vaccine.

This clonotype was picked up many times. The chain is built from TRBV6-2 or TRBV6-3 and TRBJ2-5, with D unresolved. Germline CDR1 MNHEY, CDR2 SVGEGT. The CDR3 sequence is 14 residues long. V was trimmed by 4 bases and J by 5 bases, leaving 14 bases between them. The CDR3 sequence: CASSSEEARETQYF. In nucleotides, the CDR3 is TGTGCCAGCAGTTCTGAGGAAGCCCGGGAGACCCAGTACTTC.

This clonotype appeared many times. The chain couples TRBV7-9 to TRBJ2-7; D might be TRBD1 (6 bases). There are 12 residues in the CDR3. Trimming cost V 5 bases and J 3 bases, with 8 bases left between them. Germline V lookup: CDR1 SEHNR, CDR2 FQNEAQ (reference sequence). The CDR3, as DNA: TGTGCCAGCAGCATGGACAGCTACGAGCAGTACTTC. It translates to CASSMDSYEQYF.

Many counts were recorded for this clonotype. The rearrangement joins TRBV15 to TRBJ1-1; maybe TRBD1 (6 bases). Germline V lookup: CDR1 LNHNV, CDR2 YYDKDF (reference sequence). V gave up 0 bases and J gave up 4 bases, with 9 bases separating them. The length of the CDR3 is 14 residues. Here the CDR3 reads CATSREGGGTEAFF. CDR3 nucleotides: TGTGCCACCAGCAGAGAAGGAGGGGGCACTGAAGCTTTCTTT.

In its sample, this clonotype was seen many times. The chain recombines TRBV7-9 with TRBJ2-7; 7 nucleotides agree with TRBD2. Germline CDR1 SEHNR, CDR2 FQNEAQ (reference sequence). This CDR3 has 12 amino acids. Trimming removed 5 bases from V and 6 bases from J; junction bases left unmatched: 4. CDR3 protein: CASSGEGSEQYV. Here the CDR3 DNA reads TGTGCCAGCAGCGGGGAGGGGTCCGAGCAGTACGTC.

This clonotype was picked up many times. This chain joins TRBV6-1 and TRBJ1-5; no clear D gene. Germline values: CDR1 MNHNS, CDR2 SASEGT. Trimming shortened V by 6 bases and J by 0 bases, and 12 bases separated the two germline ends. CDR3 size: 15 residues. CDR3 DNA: TGTGCCAGCAGGACCTCAGGTCATAGCAATCAGCCCCAGCATTTT. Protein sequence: CASRTSGHSNQPQHF.

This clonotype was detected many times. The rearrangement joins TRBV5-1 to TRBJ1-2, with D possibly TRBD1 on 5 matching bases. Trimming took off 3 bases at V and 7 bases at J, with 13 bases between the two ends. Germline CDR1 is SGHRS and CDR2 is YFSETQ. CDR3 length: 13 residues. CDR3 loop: CASSSGLSFGYTF. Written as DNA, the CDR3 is TGCGCCAGCAGCTCGGGACTGTCGTTTGGCTACACCTTC.

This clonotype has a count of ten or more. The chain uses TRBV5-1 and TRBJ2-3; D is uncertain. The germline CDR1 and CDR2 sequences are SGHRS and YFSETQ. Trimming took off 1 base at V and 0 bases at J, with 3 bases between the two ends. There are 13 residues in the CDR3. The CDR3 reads CASSLLSTDTQYF. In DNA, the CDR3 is TGCGCCAGCAGCTTGTTAAGCACAGATACGCAGTATTTT.

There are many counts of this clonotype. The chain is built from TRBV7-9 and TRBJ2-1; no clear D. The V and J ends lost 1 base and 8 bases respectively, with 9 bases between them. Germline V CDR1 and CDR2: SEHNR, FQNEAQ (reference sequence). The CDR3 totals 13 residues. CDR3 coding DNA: TGTGCCAGCAGCTTAGGGGCGGACGATGAGCAGTTCTTC. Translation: CASSLGADDEQFF.

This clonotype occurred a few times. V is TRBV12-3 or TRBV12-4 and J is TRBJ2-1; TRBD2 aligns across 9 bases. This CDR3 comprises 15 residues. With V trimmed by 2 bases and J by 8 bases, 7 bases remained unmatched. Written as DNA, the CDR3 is TGTGCCAGCAGTTTAAGGTCGGCTAGCGGGGATGAGCAGTTCTTC. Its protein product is CASSLRSASGDEQFF.

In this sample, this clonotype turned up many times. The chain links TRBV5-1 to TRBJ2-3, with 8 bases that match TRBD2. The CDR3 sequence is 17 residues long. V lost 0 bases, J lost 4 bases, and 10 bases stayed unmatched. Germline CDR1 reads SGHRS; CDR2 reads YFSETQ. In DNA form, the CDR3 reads TGCGCCAGCAGCTTGGGCCTTAGCGGGGAAGGGGCAGATACGCAGTATTTT. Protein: CASSLGLSGEGADTQYF. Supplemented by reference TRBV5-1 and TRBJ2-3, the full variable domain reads KAGVTQTPRYLIKTRGQQVTLSCSPISGHRSVSWYQQTPGQGLQFLFEYFSETQRNKGNFPGRFSGRQFSNSRSEMNVSTLELGDSALYLCASSLGLSGEGADTQYFGPGTRLTVL.

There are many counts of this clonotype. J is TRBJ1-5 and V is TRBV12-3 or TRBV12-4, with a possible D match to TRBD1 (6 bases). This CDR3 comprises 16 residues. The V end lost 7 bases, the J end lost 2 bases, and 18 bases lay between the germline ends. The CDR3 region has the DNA TGTGCCAGCACCTACCTTTCAGGGGTTGGCAATCAGCCCCAGCATTTT. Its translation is CASTYLSGVGNQPQHF.

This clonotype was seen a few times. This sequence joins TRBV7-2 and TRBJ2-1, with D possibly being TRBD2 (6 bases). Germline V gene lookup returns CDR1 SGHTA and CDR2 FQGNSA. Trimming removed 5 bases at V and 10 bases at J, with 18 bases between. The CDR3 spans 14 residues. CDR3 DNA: TGTGCCAGCAGCCCCGGAGGGGATTTCGAGGAGCAGTTCTTC. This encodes CASSPGGDFEEQFF.

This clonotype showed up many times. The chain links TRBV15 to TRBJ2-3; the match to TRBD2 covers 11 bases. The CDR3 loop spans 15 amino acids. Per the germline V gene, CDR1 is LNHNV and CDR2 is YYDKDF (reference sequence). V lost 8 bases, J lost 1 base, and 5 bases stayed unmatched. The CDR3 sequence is CATGSGLAGTDTQYF. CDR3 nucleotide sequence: TGTGCCACCGGATCGGGACTAGCGGGCACAGATACGCAGTATTTT.

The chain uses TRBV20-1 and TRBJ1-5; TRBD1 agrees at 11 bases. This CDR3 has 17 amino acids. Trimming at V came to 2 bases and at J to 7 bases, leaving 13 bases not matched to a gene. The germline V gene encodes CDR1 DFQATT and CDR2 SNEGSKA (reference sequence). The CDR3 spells CSARPPGTGGSGQPQHF. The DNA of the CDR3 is TGCAGTGCTAGACCACCCGGGACAGGGGGATCAGGGCAGCCCCAGCATTTT.

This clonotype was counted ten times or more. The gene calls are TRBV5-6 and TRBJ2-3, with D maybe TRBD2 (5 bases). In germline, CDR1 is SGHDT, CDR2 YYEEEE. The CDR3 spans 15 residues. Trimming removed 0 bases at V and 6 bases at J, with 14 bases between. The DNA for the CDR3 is TGTGCCAGCAGCTTGGATAGGCTAGAGCGGGATACGCAGTATTTT. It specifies CASSLDRLERDTQYF.

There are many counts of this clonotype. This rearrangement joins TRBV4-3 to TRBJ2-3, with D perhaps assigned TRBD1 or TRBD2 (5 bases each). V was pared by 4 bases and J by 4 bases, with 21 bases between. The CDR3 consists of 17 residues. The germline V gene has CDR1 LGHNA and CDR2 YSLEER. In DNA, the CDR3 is TGCGCCAGCAGCCGATCCGGGGCCGGATATGGCGCAGATACGCAGTATTTT. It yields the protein CASSRSGAGYGADTQYF.

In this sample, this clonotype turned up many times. The CDR3 region has the DNA TGTGCCAGCAGCTTAGATGTGGGGGGACAGGGCGAGCAGTTCTTC. Protein product: CASSLDVGGQGEQFF. The rearrangement links TRBV11-2 to TRBJ2-1, with TRBD1 matching 9 bases. Per the germline V gene, CDR1 is SGHAT and CDR2 is FQNNGV. V shed 0 bases, J shed 10 bases, and the junction held 7 bases outside the gene matches. The CDR3 is made up of 15 amino acids. The whole variable domain, filled in from reference TRBV11-2 and TRBJ2-1, reads EAGVAQSPRYKIIEKRQSVAFWCNPISGHATLYWYQQILGQGPKLLIQFQNNGVVDDSQLPKDRFSAERLKGVDSTLKIQPAKLEDSAVYLCASSLDVGGQGEQFFGPGTRLTVL.

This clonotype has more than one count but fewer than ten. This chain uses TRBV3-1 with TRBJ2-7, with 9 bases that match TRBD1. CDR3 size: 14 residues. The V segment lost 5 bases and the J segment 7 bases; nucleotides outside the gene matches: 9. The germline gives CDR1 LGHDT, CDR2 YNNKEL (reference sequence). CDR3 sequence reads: CASSFTGGLGEQYV. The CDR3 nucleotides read TGTGCCAGCAGCTTCACAGGGGGCCTCGGGGAGCAGTACGTC.

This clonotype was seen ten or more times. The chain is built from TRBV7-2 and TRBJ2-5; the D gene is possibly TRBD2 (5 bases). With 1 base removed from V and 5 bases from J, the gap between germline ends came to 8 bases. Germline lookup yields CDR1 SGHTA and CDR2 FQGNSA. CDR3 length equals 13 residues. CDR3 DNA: TGTGCCAGCAGCTTAGTACAGCGGGAGACCCAGTACTTC. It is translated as CASSLVQRETQYF.

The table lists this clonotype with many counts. This chain's CDR3 is CASSLATVQFF. CDR3 sequence (DNA): TGCGCCAGCAGCTTGGCGACTGTTCAGTTCTTC. This chain links TRBV5-1 with TRBJ2-1; D gene unclear. The germline V gene has CDR1 SGHRS and CDR2 YFSETQ. The V end lost 0 bases, the J end lost 13 bases, and 8 bases lay between the germline ends. The CDR3 contains 11 residues.

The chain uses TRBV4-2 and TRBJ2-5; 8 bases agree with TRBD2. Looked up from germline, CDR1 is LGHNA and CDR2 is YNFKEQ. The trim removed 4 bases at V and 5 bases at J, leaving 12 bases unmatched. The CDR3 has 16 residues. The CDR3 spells CASSPGGGQFVETQYF. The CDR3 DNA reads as TGTGCCAGCAGCCCGGGGGGGGGCCAGTTTGTTGAGACCCAGTACTTC.

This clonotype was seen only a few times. CDR3 sequence: CASSPTGTSGGKETQYF. CDR3 nucleotide sequence: TGTGCCAGCAGCCCAACCGGGACTAGCGGGGGCAAGGAGACCCAGTACTTC. The chain has TRBV14 and TRBJ2-5; 14 nucleotides match TRBD2. The length of the CDR3 is 17 residues. The germline CDR1 and CDR2 sequences are SGHDN and FVKESK. J gave up 5 bases and V 4 bases, and 9 bases lay outside the gene matches.

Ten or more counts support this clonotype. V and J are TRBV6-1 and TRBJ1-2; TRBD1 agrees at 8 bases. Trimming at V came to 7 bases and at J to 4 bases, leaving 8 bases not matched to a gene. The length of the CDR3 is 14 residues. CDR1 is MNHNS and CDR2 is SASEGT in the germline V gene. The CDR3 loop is CASTQGAEVYGYTF. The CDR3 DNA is TGTGCCAGCACCCAGGGGGCCGAAGTCTATGGCTACACCTTC.

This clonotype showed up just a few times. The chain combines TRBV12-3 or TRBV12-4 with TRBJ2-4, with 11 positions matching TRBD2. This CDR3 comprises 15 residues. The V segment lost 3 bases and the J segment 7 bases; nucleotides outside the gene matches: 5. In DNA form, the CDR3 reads TGTGCCAGCAGTTTGTCTAGCGGGGGGAGGAACATTCAGTACTTC. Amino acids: CASSLSSGGRNIQYF.